This is a list of T cell receptor beta chains from one sample in a study of immune cell composition in non-small cell lung cancer. TCRdb's copy holds only in-frame clones and misses some; the assay was immunoSEQ multiplex PCR. The profile covers more than 14,000 clones, with roughly two thirds appearing a single time and less than 8% taken by the ten largest. The source material was lung tumor tissue. The receptors derive from a human donor with non-small cell lung cancer. Both conserved end residues are part of each CDR3. Each record gives: J gene, clone size, V gene, D gene, CDR3 protein, CDR3 DNA. D genes are given only for firm matches. Only some rows state a clone size, as once, few, many or a class for expanded clones.

TRBJ2-1 once TRBV7-2 TRBD2 CASSFRTSGYNEQFF TGTGCCAGCAGCTTCCGGACTAGCGGTTACAATGAGCAGTTCTTC
TRBJ1-3 few TRBV6-1 - CATGGRNTIYF TGTGCCACCGGGGGGCGAAACACCATATATTTT
TRBJ1-2 - TRBV5-1 TRBD1 CASSLGTGGFNYGYTF TGCGCCAGCAGCTTAGGGACAGGGGGCTTCAACTATGGCTACACCTTC
TRBJ2-5 - TRBV7-2 - CASSPSRGLETQYF TGTGCCAGCAGCCCAAGTAGGGGGTTGGAGACCCAGTACTTC
TRBJ1-2 few TRBV6-5 - CASSPGSNYGYTF TGTGCCAGCAGTCCCGGGTCGAACTATGGCTACACCTTC
TRBJ2-5 - TRBV7-3 - CASSLGAGAQQETQYF TGTGCCAGCAGCTTAGGGGCGGGGGCCCAACAAGAGACCCAGTACTTC
TRBJ1-5 - TRBV4-3 - CASSQDLNSNQPQHF TGCGCCAGCAGCCAAGATCTTAATAGCAATCAGCCCCAGCATTTT
TRBJ2-5 - TRBV27 TRBD1 CASRPGQMYQETQYF TGTGCCAGCAGACCGGGACAGATGTACCAAGAGACCCAGTACTTC
TRBJ2-3 - TRBV19 TRBD1 CASSDRVGGKYTQYF TGTGCCAGTAGCGACAGGGTAGGTGGGAAGTATACGCAGTATTTT
TRBJ2-5 - TRBV29-1 - CSASGVSTGETQYF TGCAGCGCCTCGGGGGTTTCGACGGGCGAGACCCAGTACTTC